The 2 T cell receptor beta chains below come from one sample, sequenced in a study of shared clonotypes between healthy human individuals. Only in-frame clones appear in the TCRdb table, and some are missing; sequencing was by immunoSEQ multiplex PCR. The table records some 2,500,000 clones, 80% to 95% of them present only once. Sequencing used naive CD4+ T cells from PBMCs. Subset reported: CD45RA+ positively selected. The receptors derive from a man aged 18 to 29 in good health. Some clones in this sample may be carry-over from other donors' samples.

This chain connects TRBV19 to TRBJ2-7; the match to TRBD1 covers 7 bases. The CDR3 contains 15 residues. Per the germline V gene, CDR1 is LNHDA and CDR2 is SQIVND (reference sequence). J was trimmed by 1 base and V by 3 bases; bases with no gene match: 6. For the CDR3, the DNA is TGTGCCAGTAGTATGACAGGGCTGGAGTCCTACGAGCAGTACTTC. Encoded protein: CASSMTGLESYEQYF.

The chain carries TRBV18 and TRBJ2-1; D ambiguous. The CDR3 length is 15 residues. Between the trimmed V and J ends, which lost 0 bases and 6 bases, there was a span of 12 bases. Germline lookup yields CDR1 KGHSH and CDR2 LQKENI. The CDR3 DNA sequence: TGTGCCAGCTCACCACCGGCTTCGCGCGGCAATGAGCAGTTCTTC. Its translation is CASSPPASRGNEQFF.